Listed below are T cell receptor beta chains from one sample, sequenced in a study of response to subunit inactivated influenza vaccine. In TCRdb, the RT-PCR reads were re-called with MiXCR into one record per CDR3 protein. The sample lists fewer than 600,000 distinct CDR3 sequences, roughly 7.6% seen once, with less than 15% in the top ten. This specimen consisted of PBMCs from blood, obtained roughly 24 months after vaccination. Source of these receptors: a man between 50 and 69 years old who received an inactivated influenza vaccine. Both conserved end residues are part of each CDR3. The order of the fields is D gene, V gene, J gene, clone size, CDR3 protein, CDR3 DNA. The D gene is left open where the match is weak. Clone size appears in some rows only: once, few, many, or a class for an expanded clone.

D gene: NA
V gene: TRBV7-2
J gene: TRBJ2-7
clone size: few
CDR3 protein: CASSLHGSSYEQYF
CDR3 DNA: TGTGCCAGCAGCTTACACGGGAGCTCCTACGAGCAGTACTTC

D gene: NA
V gene: TRBV20-1
J gene: TRBJ2-6
clone size: few
CDR3 protein: CSVSRGSGANVLTF
CDR3 DNA: TGCAGTGTGAGCCGGGGCTCTGGGGCCAACGTCCTGACTTTC

D gene: NA
V gene: TRBV20-1
J gene: TRBJ2-1
clone size: NA
CDR3 protein: CSAYLRGGNRNEQFF
CDR3 DNA: TGCAGTGCTTACCTCCGAGGGGGAAATCGAAATGAGCAGTTCTTC

D gene: NA
V gene: TRBV7-8
J gene: TRBJ1-6
clone size: many
CDR3 protein: CASSPAGLNSPLHF
CDR3 DNA: TGTGCCAGCAGCCCCGCGGGTCTTAATTCACCCCTCCACTTT

D gene: NA
V gene: TRBV20-1
J gene: TRBJ1-1
clone size: many
CDR3 protein: CSARGGVNTEAFF
CDR3 DNA: TGCAGTGCTAGAGGGGGTGTGAACACTGAAGCTTTCTTT

D gene: NA
V gene: TRBV6-5
J gene: TRBJ1-1
clone size: few
CDR3 protein: CASSYRQLNTEAFF
CDR3 DNA: TGTGCCAGCAGTTACCGACAGCTGAACACTGAAGCTTTCTTT

D gene: NA
V gene: TRBV5-1
J gene: TRBJ2-7
clone size: NA
CDR3 protein: CASSWDNHEQYF
CDR3 DNA: TGCGCCAGCAGCTGGGACAACCACGAGCAGTACTTC

D gene: TRBD2
V gene: TRBV4-1
J gene: TRBJ2-1
clone size: NA
CDR3 protein: CASSQPGGGPEQFF
CDR3 DNA: TGCGCCAGCAGCCAACCGGGGGGTGGGCCGGAGCAGTTCTTC

D gene: NA
V gene: TRBV4-3
J gene: TRBJ2-5
clone size: NA
CDR3 protein: CASSLQAAGYQETQYF
CDR3 DNA: TGCGCCAGCAGCCTACAAGCGGCAGGGTACCAAGAGACCCAGTACTTC

D gene: NA
V gene: TRBV20-1
J gene: TRBJ1-3
clone size: few
CDR3 protein: CSALWVEGNTIYF
CDR3 DNA: TGCAGTGCTTTGTGGGTGGAAGGAAACACCATATATTTT

D gene: NA
V gene: TRBV4-2
J gene: TRBJ2-1
clone size: many
CDR3 protein: CASSQDGTLNEQFF
CDR3 DNA: TGTGCCAGCAGCCAAGATGGGACCCTCAATGAGCAGTTCTTC

D gene: NA
V gene: TRBV27
J gene: TRBJ1-4
clone size: few
CDR3 protein: CASSLTPTMSEKLFF
CDR3 DNA: TGTGCCAGCAGTTTAACCCCGACTATGAGTGAAAAACTGTTTTTT

D gene: NA
V gene: TRBV29-1
J gene: TRBJ1-4
clone size: few
CDR3 protein: CSVRGDSPLEKLFF
CDR3 DNA: TGCAGCGTTCGGGGGGACTCCCCTCTTGAAAAACTGTTTTTT

D gene: TRBD1
V gene: TRBV18
J gene: TRBJ2-7
clone size: many
CDR3 protein: CASSPGTGHSEQYF
CDR3 DNA: TGTGCCAGCTCTCCCGGGACAGGACATTCGGAGCAGTACTTC

D gene: NA
V gene: TRBV5-1
J gene: TRBJ2-5
clone size: NA
CDR3 protein: CASSLGSNQETQYF
CDR3 DNA: TGCGCCAGCAGCTTGGGGTCGAACCAAGAGACCCAGTACTTC

D gene: TRBD2
V gene: TRBV5-6
J gene: TRBJ2-1
clone size: NA
CDR3 protein: CASSSQVPGLAGGLNNEQFF
CDR3 DNA: TGTGCCAGCAGCTCACAAGTCCCGGGACTAGCGGGGGGCCTAAACAATGAGCAGTTCTTC

D gene: NA
V gene: TRBV28
J gene: TRBJ2-7
clone size: NA
CDR3 protein: CASIGSSYEQYF
CDR3 DNA: TGTGCCAGCATTGGGAGCTCCTACGAGCAGTACTTC

D gene: NA
V gene: TRBV9
J gene: TRBJ2-5
clone size: NA
CDR3 protein: CASSVRWGTQETQYF
CDR3 DNA: TGTGCCAGCAGCGTAAGGTGGGGGACCCAAGAGACCCAGTACTTC

D gene: TRBD2
V gene: TRBV29-1
J gene: TRBJ2-1
clone size: many
CDR3 protein: CSVDRGGFYNEQFF
CDR3 DNA: TGCAGCGTTGATCGGGGGGGTTTCTACAATGAGCAGTTCTTC

D gene: NA
V gene: TRBV10-1
J gene: TRBJ2-3
clone size: many
CDR3 protein: CASSESQADTQYF
CDR3 DNA: TGCGCCAGCAGTGAGTCACAGGCAGATACGCAGTATTTT

D gene: TRBD2
V gene: TRBV28
J gene: TRBJ2-1
clone size: few
CDR3 protein: CASSLLGLGAYNEQFF
CDR3 DNA: TGTGCCAGCAGTTTACTAGGACTAGGGGCTTACAATGAGCAGTTCTTC

D gene: NA
V gene: TRBV12-3/TRBV12-4
J gene: TRBJ2-7
clone size: many
CDR3 protein: CASSLSHEQYF
CDR3 DNA: TGTGCCAGCAGTTTAAGCCACGAGCAGTACTTC

D gene: NA
V gene: TRBV28
J gene: TRBJ2-3
clone size: few
CDR3 protein: CASSGRGGTDTQYF
CDR3 DNA: TGTGCCAGTTCGGGGAGAGGAGGCACAGATACGCAGTATTTT

D gene: NA
V gene: TRBV29-1
J gene: TRBJ1-2
clone size: many
CDR3 protein: CSVGPGNYGYTF
CDR3 DNA: TGCAGCGTTGGTCCGGGAAACTATGGCTACACCTTC

D gene: NA
V gene: TRBV4-3
J gene: TRBJ2-2
clone size: many
CDR3 protein: CASSQDFSIGAAGELFF
CDR3 DNA: TGCGCCAGCAGCCAAGATTTTTCGATCGGGGCGGCCGGGGAGCTGTTTTTT

D gene: NA
V gene: TRBV5-6
J gene: TRBJ1-1
clone size: few
CDR3 protein: CASSLISERGTEAFF
CDR3 DNA: TGTGCCAGCAGCTTGATTTCGGAACGGGGCACTGAAGCTTTCTTT

D gene: TRBD1
V gene: TRBV10-3
J gene: TRBJ1-1
clone size: few
CDR3 protein: CAISDRGGLNTEAFF
CDR3 DNA: TGTGCCATCAGTGACAGGGGGGGATTGAACACTGAAGCTTTCTTT

D gene: TRBD2
V gene: TRBV12-3/TRBV12-4
J gene: TRBJ2-5
clone size: few
CDR3 protein: CASSPKTSPRQETQYF
CDR3 DNA: TGTGCCAGCAGCCCAAAGACTAGCCCCAGACAAGAGACCCAGTACTTC

D gene: TRBD2
V gene: TRBV20-1
J gene: TRBJ2-3
clone size: NA
CDR3 protein: CSARRAGGPGDTQYF
CDR3 DNA: TGCAGTGCTAGGAGGGCGGGGGGGCCGGGAGATACGCAGTATTTT

D gene: TRBD2
V gene: TRBV5-1
J gene: TRBJ2-1
clone size: many
CDR3 protein: CASSLLTSGTPNEQFF
CDR3 DNA: TGCGCCAGCAGCTTGCTTACTAGCGGAACCCCCAATGAGCAGTTCTTC

D gene: TRBD1
V gene: TRBV24-1
J gene: TRBJ1-1
clone size: NA
CDR3 protein: CATSDSTGGGFNTEAFF
CDR3 DNA: TGTGCCACCAGTGATTCGACAGGGGGCGGCTTTAACACTGAAGCTTTCTTT

D gene: TRBD2
V gene: TRBV29-1
J gene: TRBJ2-7
clone size: few
CDR3 protein: CSVGLASGGMYEQYF
CDR3 DNA: TGCAGCGTCGGCTTGGCGAGCGGGGGTATGTACGAGCAGTACTTC

D gene: TRBD2
V gene: TRBV7-3
J gene: TRBJ2-1
clone size: once
CDR3 protein: CASSSKTSGRYNEQFF
CDR3 DNA: TGTGCCAGCAGCTCCAAGACTAGCGGGCGTTACAATGAGCAGTTCTTC

D gene: NA
V gene: TRBV6-1
J gene: TRBJ1-5
clone size: many
CDR3 protein: CASRGANQPQHF
CDR3 DNA: TGTGCCAGCCGGGGGGCAAATCAGCCCCAGCATTTT

D gene: TRBD2
V gene: TRBV3-1
J gene: TRBJ2-5
clone size: NA
CDR3 protein: CASSQDLGGRVGETQYF
CDR3 DNA: TGTGCCAGCAGCCAAGATCTTGGCGGGAGGGTTGGCGAGACCCAGTACTTC

D gene: NA
V gene: TRBV27
J gene: TRBJ2-7
clone size: many
CDR3 protein: CASSLSSGNEQYF
CDR3 DNA: TGTGCCAGCAGTTTATCGTCAGGTAACGAGCAGTACTTC

D gene: TRBD1
V gene: TRBV24-1
J gene: TRBJ2-1
clone size: many
CDR3 protein: CATSALLDRGYEQFF
CDR3 DNA: TGTGCCACCAGTGCCCTCTTGGACAGGGGCTATGAGCAGTTCTTC

D gene: NA
V gene: TRBV20-1
J gene: TRBJ2-3
clone size: NA
CDR3 protein: CSARTGTSWRDTQYF
CDR3 DNA: TGCAGTGCCCGGACCGGGACAAGTTGGAGAGATACGCAGTATTTT

D gene: NA
V gene: TRBV7-6
J gene: TRBJ2-5
clone size: few
CDR3 protein: CASSALQETQYF
CDR3 DNA: TGTGCCAGCAGCGCGCTACAAGAGACCCAGTACTTC

D gene: TRBD2
V gene: TRBV6-5
J gene: TRBJ2-5
clone size: many
CDR3 protein: CASSYYGLGSQETQYF
CDR3 DNA: TGTGCCAGCAGTTACTACGGACTAGGGAGCCAAGAGACCCAGTACTTC

D gene: TRBD1
V gene: TRBV5-1
J gene: TRBJ2-7
clone size: many
CDR3 protein: CASSVGTGFSYEQYF
CDR3 DNA: TGCGCCAGCAGCGTAGGGACAGGGTTTTCCTACGAGCAGTACTTC

D gene: NA
V gene: TRBV14
J gene: TRBJ2-2
clone size: many
CDR3 protein: CASSQFRRPLQGPNTGELFF
CDR3 DNA: TGTGCCAGCAGCCAATTTCGTCGTCCATTGCAGGGACCGAACACCGGGGAGCTGTTTTTT

D gene: NA
V gene: TRBV5-1
J gene: TRBJ1-6
clone size: few
CDR3 protein: CASSLDGLGDSPLHF
CDR3 DNA: TGCGCCAGCAGCTTGGATGGACTGGGGGATTCACCCCTCCACTTT

D gene: TRBD1
V gene: TRBV28
J gene: TRBJ1-1
clone size: many
CDR3 protein: CASSPGQGTNTEAFF
CDR3 DNA: TGTGCCAGCAGTCCAGGACAGGGGACCAACACTGAAGCTTTCTTT

D gene: NA
V gene: TRBV9
J gene: TRBJ2-7
clone size: few
CDR3 protein: CASSVTGLGEQYF
CDR3 DNA: TGTGCCAGCAGCGTTACAGGGCTCGGTGAGCAGTACTTC

D gene: NA
V gene: TRBV4-1
J gene: TRBJ2-5
clone size: NA
CDR3 protein: CASSQGARGWQETQYF
CDR3 DNA: TGCGCCAGCAGCCAAGGCGCGCGGGGATGGCAAGAGACCCAGTACTTC

D gene: TRBD1
V gene: TRBV2
J gene: TRBJ2-7
clone size: NA
CDR3 protein: CASTFTGDHEQYF
CDR3 DNA: TGTGCCAGCACCTTTACAGGGGACCACGAGCAGTACTTC

D gene: NA
V gene: TRBV11-2
J gene: TRBJ1-1
clone size: NA
CDR3 protein: CASSLGFVSFTEAFF
CDR3 DNA: TGTGCCAGCAGCTTAGGTTTCGTGAGTTTCACTGAAGCTTTCTTT

D gene: NA
V gene: TRBV29-1
J gene: TRBJ2-3
clone size: NA
CDR3 protein: CSVEAARTDTQYF
CDR3 DNA: TGCAGCGTTGAGGCGGCGAGGACAGATACGCAGTATTTT

D gene: NA
V gene: TRBV12-3/TRBV12-4
J gene: TRBJ2-1
clone size: many
CDR3 protein: CASSPGQNEQFF
CDR3 DNA: TGTGCCAGCAGTCCCGGACAGAATGAGCAGTTCTTC

D gene: TRBD2
V gene: TRBV3-1
J gene: TRBJ2-3
clone size: few
CDR3 protein: CASSQRLAGGQTDTQYF
CDR3 DNA: TGTGCCAGCAGCCAACGACTAGCGGGGGGGCAGACAGATACGCAGTATTTT

D gene: NA
V gene: TRBV29-1
J gene: TRBJ2-1
clone size: few
CDR3 protein: CSVLGEEQFF
CDR3 DNA: TGCAGCGTGCTAGGCGAGGAGCAGTTCTTC

D gene: TRBD1
V gene: TRBV7-6
J gene: TRBJ2-1
clone size: many
CDR3 protein: CASSYSSGTGAYNEQFF
CDR3 DNA: TGTGCCAGCAGCTACTCATCCGGGACAGGGGCCTACAATGAGCAGTTCTTC

D gene: NA
V gene: TRBV7-9
J gene: TRBJ1-2
clone size: few
CDR3 protein: CASSVMVGANYGYTF
CDR3 DNA: TGTGCCAGCAGCGTCATGGTGGGGGCGAACTATGGCTACACCTTC

D gene: NA
V gene: TRBV29-1
J gene: TRBJ1-2
clone size: NA
CDR3 protein: CSVDPKSFNSGYTF
CDR3 DNA: TGCAGCGTAGACCCCAAGTCTTTTAACTCTGGCTACACCTTC

D gene: NA
V gene: TRBV7-9
J gene: TRBJ1-5
clone size: many
CDR3 protein: CASSLEWGQPQHF
CDR3 DNA: TGTGCCAGCAGCTTAGAGTGGGGCCAGCCCCAGCATTTT

D gene: TRBD1
V gene: TRBV20-1
J gene: TRBJ1-1
clone size: NA
CDR3 protein: CSAPRDRTRNTEAFF
CDR3 DNA: TGCAGTGCTCCCAGGGACAGGACCCGAAACACTGAAGCTTTCTTT